This T cell receptor (beta chain) was captured in a study of blood T cell repertoires in COVID-19 (dated by TCRdb to between 2020 and 2021). The study in broad terms: The collaborator samples originated in the United States, Italy and Spain and spanned the acute and convalescent phases of COVID-19. Samples came from the ongoing ImmuneRACE study (first 160 participants) plus 1,254 subjects from 6 global collaborators. The dataset comprised deeply sampled blood TCRbeta repertoires from subjects exposed to, actively infected with, or recovered from COVID-19. The sample metadata nearly always contained a de-identified subject ID, COVID-19 status, age in years and sex. The material from the prospective study consisted of cDNA or gDNA derived from T cells, B-cell-depleted T cells, or PBMCs. Where available, HLA class I and class II types were taken from metadata supplied by the sample provider and were not determined by assay-based typing. The repertoires were released in a freely available public database intended as a resource for research on the immune response to SARS-CoV-2.

From the cysteine up to the phenylalanine, the CDR3 has a length of 15 residues. CDR3 DNA only is kept here, 45 bases in frame from base 1. Trimming accounts for 5 bases at V and 6 bases at J, while the number of junction bases matched to no gene is 7. CDR1 and CDR2, looked up from the germline V gene (reference sequence), are MNHEY and SMNVEV. Details on this clone: This receptor's antigen is unknown. Within one base of it there is no much larger clone, and no base qualities were kept.

TCRbeta CDR3 regions were amplified from genomic DNA by means of the immunoSEQ Assay, a bias-controlled multiplex PCR. As for the authors' bioinformatics: The number of nucleated cells in each sample was estimated from the amplification of reference gene primers within the assay. Sequence reads were collapsed and filtered to measure the absolute abundance of every unique TCRbeta CDR3 rearrangement. For each sample, productive Simpson clonality was calculated as the square root of Simpson's diversity index over productive rearrangements. The immuneACCESS repertoire file appears here via TCRdb, limited to in-frame rearrangements. These files lack a portion of the clones; in checked studies, under half of the deficit traces to unresolved V genes, and the cause of the others is not known. The V and J calls and clone size were taken over from that table, and D and trimming were inferred from the DNA. The sample table records some 180,000 clones; roughly 80% of these occur just once. 5.5% to 8.5% of the sample is taken by the ten largest.

Summary of the overall study and its limitations: How much clinical and demographic metadata was included differed by source and by participant, and the metadata was provided uncurated.

The collaborating institutions used their own protocols to collect whole blood in K2EDTA tubes. For TCRbeta analysis, collaborators shipped samples in one of three forms: frozen whole blood, isolated PBMCs, or DNA extracted from either of those sample types. The sample comprised peripheral blood. This TCR was recovered from a man between 60 and 70 years old with acute or convalescent COVID-19. The chain is encoded by TRBV27 joined to TRBJ1-5, with 10 bases matching TRBD1. The CDR3 reads as follows: CASSQSGTGVQPQHF. DNA sequence: TGTGCCAGCAGTCAGTCCGGGACAGGGGTTCAGCCCCAGCATTTT.